This T cell receptor beta chain was found in a study of hypomethylating agent response in myelodysplastic syndrome. Study-level information: Patients with myelodysplastic syndrome were fewer than 10 male and 2 female. About six patients responded with complete response or hematologic improvement; roughly 5 did not. Findings and limits, study-wide: Lack of age-matching between healthy donors and MDS patients could bias comparison.

Of note for this clone: Its antigen is unidentified.

This CDR3 region has 14 residues. Trimming shortened V by 5 bases and J by 6 bases, and 17 bases separated the two germline ends. The germline V gene has CDR1 SNHLY and CDR2 FYNNEI. In the original processing: VDJdb flagged about 1.7% of 150,000 to 200,000 unique clonotypes as previously reported viral-epitope-specific. This table comes from immunoSEQ multiplex PCR, and its TCRdb copy is limited to in-frame clones, with some not included. V and J calls and clone size follow that table, whereas D and trimming were derived from the DNA. The repertoire includes around 3,600 clones, approximately 82% of them detected once, and 5% to 5.5% sits in the top ten.

The receptor's source is a human donor with myelodysplastic syndrome. This specimen was bone marrow, taken before or after starting hypomethylating agent treatment for myelodysplastic syndrome (not recorded which). The genes are TRBV2 and TRBJ2-7, with D tentatively TRBD2 (6 bases). The CDR3 protein is CASSRGAPGGEQYF. In DNA, the CDR3 is TGTGCCAGCAGTCGGGGCGCCCCCGGGGGCGAGCAGTACTTC.